This record covers a single TCR beta chain. Per the study methods: Counts of nucleated cells, estimated from reference gene primer amplification, were obtained. Only in-frame clones appear in the TCRdb table, and some are missing; sequencing was by immunoSEQ multiplex PCR. V, J and clone size were drawn from that table, and D and trimming were deduced from the DNA. Found here are 280,000 or so clones, around nine tenths of them singletons; the top ten hold 6%. Participant-given clinical history determined each cohort assignment. Trimming shortened V by 1 base and J by 0 bases, and 13 bases separated the two germline ends. The CDR3 is 17 amino acids. CDR1 and CDR2 from the germline V gene are MGHRA and YSYEKL. These data are taken from a study of blood T cell repertoires in COVID-19.

This receptor was obtained from a woman between 40 and 55 years old who had recovered from COVID-19. The sequenced sample consisted of PBMCs or T cells enriched from blood (not recorded which). The chain links TRBV4-1 to TRBJ1-3, with a weak D call TRBD1 (5 bases). CDR3 residues: CASSQVLGPTSGNTIYF. The CDR3 nucleotides read TGCGCCAGCAGCCAAGTTTTGGGGCCTACCTCTGGAAACACCATATATTTT.